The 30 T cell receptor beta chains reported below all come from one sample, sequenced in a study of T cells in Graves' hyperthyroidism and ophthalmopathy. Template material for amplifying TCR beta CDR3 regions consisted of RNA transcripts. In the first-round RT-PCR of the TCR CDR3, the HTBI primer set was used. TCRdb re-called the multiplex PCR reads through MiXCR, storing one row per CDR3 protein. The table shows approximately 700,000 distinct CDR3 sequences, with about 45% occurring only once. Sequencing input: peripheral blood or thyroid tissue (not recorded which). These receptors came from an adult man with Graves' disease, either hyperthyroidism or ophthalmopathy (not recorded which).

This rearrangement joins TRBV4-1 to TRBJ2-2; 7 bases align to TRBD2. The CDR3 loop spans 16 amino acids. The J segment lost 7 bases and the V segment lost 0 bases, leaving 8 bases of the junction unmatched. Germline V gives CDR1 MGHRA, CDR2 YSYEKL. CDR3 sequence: CASSQDRGGVDGELFF. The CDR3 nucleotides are TGCGCCAGCAGCCAAGATCGGGGAGGGGTTGACGGGGAGCTGTTTTTT.

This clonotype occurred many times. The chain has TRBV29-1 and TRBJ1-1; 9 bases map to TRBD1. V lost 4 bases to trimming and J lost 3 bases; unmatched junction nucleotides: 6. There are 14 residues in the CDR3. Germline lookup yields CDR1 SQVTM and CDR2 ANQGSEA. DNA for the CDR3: TGCAGCGTTGGGGGGGACAGGGCGGACACTGAAGCTTTCTTT. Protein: CSVGGDRADTEAFF.

CDR3 region: CASVENTGELFF. The CDR3 bases are TGTGCCAGCGTCGAGAACACCGGGGAGCTGTTTTTT. The chain recombines TRBV12-3 or TRBV12-4 with TRBJ2-2, with D unresolved. Trimming stripped 8 bases from V and 1 base from J, with 5 bases between. This CDR3 spans 12 amino acids.

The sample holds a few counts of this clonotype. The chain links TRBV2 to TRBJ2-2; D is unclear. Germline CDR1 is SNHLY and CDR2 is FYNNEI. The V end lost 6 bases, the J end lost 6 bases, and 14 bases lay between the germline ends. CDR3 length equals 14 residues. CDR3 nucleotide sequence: TGTGCCAGCAGGTTCAACAGTATGTCCGGGGAGCTGTTTTTT. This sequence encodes CASRFNSMSGELFF.

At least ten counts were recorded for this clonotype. The CDR3 is CASSAAWTAHEQYF. CDR3 nucleotides: TGTGCCAGCAGCGCAGCGTGGACAGCTCACGAGCAGTACTTC. The chain combines TRBV2 with TRBJ2-7, with a tentative D call TRBD1 (6 bases). The CDR3 consists of 14 residues. Trimming left V 6 bases short and J 5 bases short, with 17 bases between. CDR1 SNHLY and CDR2 FYNNEI come from the germline V gene.

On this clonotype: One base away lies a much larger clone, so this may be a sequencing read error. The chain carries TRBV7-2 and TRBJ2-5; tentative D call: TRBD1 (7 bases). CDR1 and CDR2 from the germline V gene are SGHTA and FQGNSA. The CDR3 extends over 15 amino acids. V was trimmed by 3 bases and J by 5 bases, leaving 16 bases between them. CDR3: CASSFKTGTPETQYF. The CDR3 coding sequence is TGTGCCAGCAGCTTTAAGACAGGGACTCCCGAGACCCAGTACTTC.

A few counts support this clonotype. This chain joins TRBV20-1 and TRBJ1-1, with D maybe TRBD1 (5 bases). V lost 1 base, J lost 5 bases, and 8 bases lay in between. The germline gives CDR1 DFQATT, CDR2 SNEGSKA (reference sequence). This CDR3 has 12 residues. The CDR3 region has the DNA TGCAGTGCTAGAGGGCAGGGTACTGAAGCTTTCTTT. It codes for CSARGQGTEAFF.

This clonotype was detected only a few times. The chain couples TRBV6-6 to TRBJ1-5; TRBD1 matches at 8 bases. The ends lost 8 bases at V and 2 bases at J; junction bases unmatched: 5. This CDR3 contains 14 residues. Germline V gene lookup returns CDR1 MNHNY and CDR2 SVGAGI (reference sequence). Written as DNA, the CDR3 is TGTGCCAGCGGCGACAGGGGTGGCAATCAGCCCCAGCATTTT. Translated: CASGDRGGNQPQHF.

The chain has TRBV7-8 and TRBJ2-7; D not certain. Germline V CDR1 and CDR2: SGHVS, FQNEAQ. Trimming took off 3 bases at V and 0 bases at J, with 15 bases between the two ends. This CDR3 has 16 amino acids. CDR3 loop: CASSLTFVGISYEQYF. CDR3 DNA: TGTGCCAGCAGCTTGACCTTTGTCGGAATCTCCTACGAGCAGTACTTC. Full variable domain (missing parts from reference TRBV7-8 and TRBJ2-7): GAGVSQSPRYKVAKRGQDVALRCDPISGHVSLFWYQQALGQGPEFLTYFQNEAQLDKSGLPSDRFFAERPEGSVSTLKIQRTQQEDSAVYLCASSLTFVGISYEQYFGPGTRLTVT.

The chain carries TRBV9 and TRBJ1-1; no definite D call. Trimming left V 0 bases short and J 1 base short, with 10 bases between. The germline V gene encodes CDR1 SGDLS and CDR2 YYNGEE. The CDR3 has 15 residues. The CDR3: CASSVVNGPNTEAFF. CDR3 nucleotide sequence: TGTGCCAGCAGCGTAGTAAACGGGCCGAACACTGAAGCTTTCTTT.

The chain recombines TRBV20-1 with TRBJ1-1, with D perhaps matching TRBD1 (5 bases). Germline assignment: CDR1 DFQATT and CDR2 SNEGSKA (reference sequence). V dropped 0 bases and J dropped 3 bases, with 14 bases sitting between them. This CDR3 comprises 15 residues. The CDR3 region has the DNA TGCAGTGCTAGAGATACGCAGGGATTGGACACTGAAGCTTTCTTT. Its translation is CSARDTQGLDTEAFF.

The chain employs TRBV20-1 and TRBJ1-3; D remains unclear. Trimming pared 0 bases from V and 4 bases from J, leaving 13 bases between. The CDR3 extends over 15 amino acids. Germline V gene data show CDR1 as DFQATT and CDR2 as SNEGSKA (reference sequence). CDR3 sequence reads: CSARDFGGSGNTIYF. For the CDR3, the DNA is TGCAGTGCTAGAGATTTCGGAGGGTCCGGAAACACCATATATTTT.

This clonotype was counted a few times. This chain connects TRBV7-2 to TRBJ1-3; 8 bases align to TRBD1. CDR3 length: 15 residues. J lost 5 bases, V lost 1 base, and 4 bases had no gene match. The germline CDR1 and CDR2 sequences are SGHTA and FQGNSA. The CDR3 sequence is CASSLGQGARNTIYF. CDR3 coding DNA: TGTGCCAGCAGCTTAGGGCAGGGGGCTAGAAACACCATATATTTT.

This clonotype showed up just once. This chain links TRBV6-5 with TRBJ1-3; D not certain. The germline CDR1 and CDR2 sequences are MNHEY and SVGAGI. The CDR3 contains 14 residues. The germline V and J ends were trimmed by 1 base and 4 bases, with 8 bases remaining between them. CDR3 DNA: TGTGCCAGCAGTTACTATGCTGGGGGAAACACCATATATTTT. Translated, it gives CASSYYAGGNTIYF.

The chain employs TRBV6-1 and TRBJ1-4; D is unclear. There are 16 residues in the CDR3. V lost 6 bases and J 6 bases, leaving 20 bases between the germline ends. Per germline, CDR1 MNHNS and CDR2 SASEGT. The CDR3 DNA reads TGTGCCAGCAGGGGCAGGATCAAACGAGGCGATGAAAAACTGTTTTTT. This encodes CASRGRIKRGDEKLFF.

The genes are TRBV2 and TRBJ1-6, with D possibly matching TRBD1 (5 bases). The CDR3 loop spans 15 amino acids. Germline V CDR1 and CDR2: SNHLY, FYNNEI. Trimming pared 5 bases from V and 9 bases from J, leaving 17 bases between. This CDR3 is CASSQGTSKGSPLHF. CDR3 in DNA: TGTGCCAGCAGTCAAGGGACGTCGAAGGGTTCACCCCTCCACTTT.

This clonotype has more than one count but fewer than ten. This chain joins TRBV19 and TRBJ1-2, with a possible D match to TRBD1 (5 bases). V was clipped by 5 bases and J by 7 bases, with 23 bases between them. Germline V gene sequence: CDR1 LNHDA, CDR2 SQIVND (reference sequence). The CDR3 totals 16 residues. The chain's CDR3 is CASSPSPGTPAFGYTF. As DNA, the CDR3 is TGTGCCAGTAGTCCCAGCCCCGGGACGCCGGCTTTTGGCTACACCTTC.

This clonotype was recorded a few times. CDR3 coding DNA: TGTGCCAGCAGCCAAGAGTCGGGACAGTACGGGGCTTTCTTT. Its translation: CASSQESGQYGAFF. The rearrangement uses TRBV14 and TRBJ1-1, with TRBD1 identical over 7 bases. V shed 0 bases, J shed 11 bases, and the junction held 9 bases outside the gene matches. The germline V gene encodes CDR1 SGHDN and CDR2 FVKESK. The CDR3 loop spans 14 amino acids.

This chain's CDR3 is CASSVGWGDTEAFF. The CDR3 DNA follows: TGTGCCAGCAGCGTAGGTTGGGGAGACACTGAAGCTTTCTTT. This chain uses TRBV9 with TRBJ1-1; no reliable D call. Trimming stripped 0 bases from V and 3 bases from J, with 9 bases between. CDR3 length: 14 residues. Germline V lookup: CDR1 SGDLS, CDR2 YYNGEE.

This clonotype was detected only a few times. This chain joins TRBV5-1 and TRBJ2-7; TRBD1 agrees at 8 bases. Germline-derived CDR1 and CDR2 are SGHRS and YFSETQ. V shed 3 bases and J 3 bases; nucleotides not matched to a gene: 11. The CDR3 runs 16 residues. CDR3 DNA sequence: TGCGCCAGCAGCTCCAGCCCTACAGGGGGAGGCTACGAGCAGTACTTC. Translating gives CASSSSPTGGGYEQYF.

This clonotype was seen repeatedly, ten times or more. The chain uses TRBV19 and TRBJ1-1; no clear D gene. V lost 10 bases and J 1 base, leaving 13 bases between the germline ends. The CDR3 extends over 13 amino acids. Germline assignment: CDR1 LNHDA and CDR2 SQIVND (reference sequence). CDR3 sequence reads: CATSSGRNTEAFF. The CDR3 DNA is TGTGCCACTAGCAGCGGCAGGAACACTGAAGCTTTCTTT.

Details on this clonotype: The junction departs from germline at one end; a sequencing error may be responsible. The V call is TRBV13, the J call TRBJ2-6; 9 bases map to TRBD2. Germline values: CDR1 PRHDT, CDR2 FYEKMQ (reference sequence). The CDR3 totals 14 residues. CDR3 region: CASSFGGRAYVLTF. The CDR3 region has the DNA TGTGCCAGCAGCTTCGGCGGGAGGGCCTACGTCCTGACTTTC.

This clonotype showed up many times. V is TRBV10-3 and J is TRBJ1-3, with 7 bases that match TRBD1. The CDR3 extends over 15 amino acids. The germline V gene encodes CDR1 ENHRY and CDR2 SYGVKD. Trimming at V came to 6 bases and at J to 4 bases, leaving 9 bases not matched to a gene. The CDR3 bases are TGTGCCATCAGCCGGGTGACAGGGACAGGAAACACCATATATTTT. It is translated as CAISRVTGTGNTIYF.

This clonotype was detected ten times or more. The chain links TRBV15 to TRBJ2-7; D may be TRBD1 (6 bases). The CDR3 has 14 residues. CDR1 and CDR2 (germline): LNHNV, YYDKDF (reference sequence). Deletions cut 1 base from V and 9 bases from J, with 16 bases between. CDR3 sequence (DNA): TGTGCCACCAGCAGAGTCCCAGGGGACATTGTGCAGTACTTC. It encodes CATSRVPGDIVQYF.

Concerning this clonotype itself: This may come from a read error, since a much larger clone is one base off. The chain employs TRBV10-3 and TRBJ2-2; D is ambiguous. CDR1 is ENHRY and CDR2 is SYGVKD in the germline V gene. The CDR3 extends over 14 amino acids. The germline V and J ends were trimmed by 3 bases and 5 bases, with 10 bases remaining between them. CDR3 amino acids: CAISDPDGTGELFF. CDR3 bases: TGTGCCATCAGTGACCCGGACGGAACCGGGGAGCTGTTTTTT.

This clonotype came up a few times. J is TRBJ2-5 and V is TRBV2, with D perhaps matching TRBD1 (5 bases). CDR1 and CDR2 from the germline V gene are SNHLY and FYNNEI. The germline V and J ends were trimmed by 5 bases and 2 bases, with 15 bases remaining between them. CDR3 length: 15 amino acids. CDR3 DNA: TGTGCCAGCAGTATCCCTACAGGATTTCAAGAGACCCAGTACTTC. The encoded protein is CASSIPTGFQETQYF.

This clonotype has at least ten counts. CDR3 region: CATSGTYTEAFF. CDR3 in DNA: TGTGCCACCAGCGGGACCTACACTGAAGCTTTCTTT. The chain has TRBV24-1 and TRBJ1-1, with D maybe TRBD1 (5 bases). This CDR3 contains 12 residues. Trimming cost V 7 bases and J 3 bases, with 8 bases left between them. Germline CDR1 KGHDR, CDR2 SFDVKD.

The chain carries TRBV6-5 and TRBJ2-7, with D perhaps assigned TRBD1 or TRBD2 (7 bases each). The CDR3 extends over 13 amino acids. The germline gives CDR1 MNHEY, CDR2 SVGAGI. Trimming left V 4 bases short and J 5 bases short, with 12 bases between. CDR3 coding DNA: TGTGCCAGCAGTTGGGCAGGGGGGGACGAGCAGTACTTC. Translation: CASSWAGGDEQYF.

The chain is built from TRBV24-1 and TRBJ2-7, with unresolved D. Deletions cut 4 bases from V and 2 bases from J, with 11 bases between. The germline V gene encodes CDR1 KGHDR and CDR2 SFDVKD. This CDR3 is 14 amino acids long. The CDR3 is CATSDSTGPYEQYF. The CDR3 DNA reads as TGTGCCACCAGTGACTCGACGGGTCCCTACGAGCAGTACTTC.

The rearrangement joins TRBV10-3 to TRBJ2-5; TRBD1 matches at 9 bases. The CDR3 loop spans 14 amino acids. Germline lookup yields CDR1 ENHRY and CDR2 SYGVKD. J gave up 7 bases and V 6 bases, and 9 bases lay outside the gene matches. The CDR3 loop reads CAIRADRGHGTQYF. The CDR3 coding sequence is TGTGCCATCAGGGCGGACAGGGGACACGGGACCCAGTACTTC.